This T cell receptor (beta chain) was found in a study of blood T cell repertoires in COVID-19. CDR1 and CDR2 (germline): PRHDT, FYEKMQ (reference sequence). J was trimmed by 6 bases and V by 8 bases; bases with no gene match: 12. This CDR3 comprises 15 residues. Original data processing: Nucleated cell number was recorded as an estimate derived from reference gene primer amplification. Measured with immunoSEQ multiplex PCR; TCRdb has only the in-frame clones, and not every one. The V and J calls and clone size are taken from that table; D and trimming were inferred from the DNA. The table shows approximately 300,000 clones, with around 87% occurring only once. This study enrolled people aged roughly 18 to 90 from roughly 22 US geographic areas.

This sequence joins TRBV13 and TRBJ1-3, with 8 bases that match TRBD1. Sequences were obtained from PBMCs or T cells enriched from blood (not recorded which). This receptor was obtained from a woman in her twenties or thirties who had recovered from COVID-19. CDR3 DNA: TGTGCCAGCTCCCGTCGGACAGGGCGTCAAAACACCATATATTTT. It is translated as CASSRRTGRQNTIYF. The full variable domain, completed using reference TRBV13 and TRBJ1-3, is AAGVIQSPRHLIKEKRETATLKCYPIPRHDTVYWYQQGPGQDPQFLISFYEKMQSDKGSIPDRFSAQQFSDYHSELNMSSLELGDSALYFCASSRRTGRQNTIYFGEGSWLTVV.